One sample yielded the 16 T cell receptor beta chains listed below, sequenced in a study of blood T cell repertoires in COVID-19. Generated by immunoSEQ multiplex PCR, the TCRdb table keeps only in-frame clones and is missing some. The sample includes under 100,000 clones, 70% to 85% seen only once; the top ten take less than 4%. The sequencing sample was made of peripheral blood. The receptors were sampled from a woman aged 80 or older with COVID-19, enrolled during active disease.

J is TRBJ2-5 and V is TRBV5-4; 7 nucleotides line up with TRBD1. Germline CDR1 reads SGHNT; CDR2 reads YYREEE (reference sequence). The CDR3 spans 14 residues. V was clipped by 2 bases and J by 3 bases; unmatched bases: 4. CDR3 residues: CASSLGTEKETQYF. The CDR3 coding sequence is TGTGCCAGCAGCTTAGGGACAGAGAAAGAGACCCAGTACTTC.

The chain has TRBV14 and TRBJ1-2; no firm D call. CDR3 length: 13 residues. Germline CDR1 SGHDN, CDR2 FVKESK. Deletions cut 1 base from V and 8 bases from J, with 11 bases between. CDR3 in amino acids: CASSQGRNWGYTF. The CDR3 nucleotides are TGTGCCAGCAGCCAAGGCAGGAACTGGGGCTACACCTTC.

This chain links TRBV6-5 with TRBJ2-7; 8 nucleotides line up with TRBD2. This CDR3 is built from 15 residues. Germline CDR1 reads MNHEY; CDR2 reads SVGAGI. V was clipped by 6 bases and J by 1 base; unmatched bases: 8. The CDR3 region is CASRKEREQSYEQYF. The CDR3 DNA is TGTGCCAGCAGAAAAGAGCGGGAGCAATCCTACGAGCAGTACTTC.

The chain links TRBV5-1 to TRBJ2-1; the match to TRBD2 covers 7 bases. V lost 3 bases to trimming and J lost 6 bases; unmatched junction nucleotides: 3. The CDR3 runs to 13 residues. CDR1 is SGHRS, CDR2 YFSETQ, per germline. The CDR3: CASSWTSFNEQFF. As DNA, the CDR3 is TGCGCCAGCAGCTGGACTAGTTTCAATGAGCAGTTCTTC. Full variable domain (missing parts from reference TRBV5-1 and TRBJ2-1): KAGVTQTPRYLIKTRGQQVTLSCSPISGHRSVSWYQQTPGQGLQFLFEYFSETQRNKGNFPGRFSGRQFSNSRSEMNVSTLELGDSALYLCASSWTSFNEQFFGPGTRLTVL.

The chain has TRBV7-9 and TRBJ1-5; 12 bases are shared with TRBD1. Germline assignment: CDR1 SEHNR and CDR2 FQNEAQ (reference sequence). Trimming took 5 bases from V and 5 from J; bases not matched to a gene: 4. This CDR3 comprises 15 residues. CDR3 in DNA: TGTGCCAGCAGCCCCGGGGACAGGGGGCATCAGCCCCAGCATTTT. Translation gives CASSPGDRGHQPQHF.

This clone came up a few times. V is TRBV11-2 and J is TRBJ1-1; no firm D call. With 3 bases removed from V and 1 base from J, the gap between germline ends came to 9 bases. Germline loops: CDR1 SGHAT, CDR2 FQNNGV. The CDR3 runs 14 residues. CDR3: CASSFSHGNTEAFF. CDR3 DNA sequence: TGTGCCAGCAGCTTCTCACATGGGAACACTGAAGCTTTCTTT.

This clone was recorded only once. This chain uses TRBV5-8 with TRBJ2-1, with TRBD1 matching over 9 bases. Germline V gives CDR1 SGHTS, CDR2 YDEGEE. This CDR3 has 14 residues. With V trimmed by 1 base and J by 6 bases, 2 bases remained unmatched. The CDR3: CASSLLGQGNEQFF. The CDR3 DNA is TGTGCCAGCAGCTTGCTGGGACAGGGCAATGAGCAGTTCTTC. The complete variable domain, with remaining parts taken from reference TRBV5-8 and TRBJ2-1, reads EAGVTQSPTHLIKTRGQQATLRCSPISGHTSVYWYQQALGLGLQFLLWYDEGEERNRGNFPPRFSGRQFPNYSSELNVNALELEDSALYLCASSLLGQGNEQFFGPGTRLTVL.

The chain combines TRBV24-1 with TRBJ1-2; perhaps TRBD1 as D (5 bases). Per germline, CDR1 KGHDR and CDR2 SFDVKD. This CDR3 has 11 amino acids. The V end was cut by 7 bases, the J end by 6 bases, with 8 bases between. CDR3 residues: CATSGGHGYTF. The CDR3 DNA follows: TGTGCCACCAGCGGGGGTCATGGCTACACCTTC.

This clone came up a few times. The chain carries TRBV18 and TRBJ2-1; D call uncertain. Trimming took off 1 base at V and 8 bases at J, with 12 bases between the two ends. The CDR3 sequence is 14 residues long. Germline values: CDR1 KGHSH, CDR2 LQKENI. This CDR3 is CASSPRGLDDEQFF. DNA for the CDR3: TGTGCCAGCTCACCACGCGGCCTCGACGATGAGCAGTTCTTC.

The genes are TRBV5-6 and TRBJ2-1, with 15 nucleotides matching TRBD2. CDR3 length equals 18 residues. Losses at the gene ends were 4 bases for V and 6 bases for J; bases not matched to a gene: 11. Germline CDR1 SGHDT, CDR2 YYEEEE. The CDR3 bases are TGTGCCAGCAGCAACAGGAGGACTAGCGGGGGGGCTGGCAATGAGCAGTTCTTC. Amino acid sequence: CASSNRRTSGGAGNEQFF.

The chain joins TRBV2 to TRBJ1-4, with 9 bases fitting TRBD1. V gave up 6 bases and J gave up 7 bases; unmatched junction bases: 6. The CDR3 has 14 residues. CDR1 is SNHLY and CDR2 is FYNNEI in the germline V gene. The CDR3 bases are TGTGCCAGCAGATCCGGACAGGGGACTGAAAAACTGTTTTTT. Translated, it gives CASRSGQGTEKLFF.

The genes are TRBV4-1 and TRBJ2-6, with D possibly TRBD2 on 6 matching bases. Trimming shortened V by 0 bases and J by 0 bases, and 15 bases separated the two germline ends. CDR3 size: 19 residues. The germline V gene has CDR1 MGHRA and CDR2 YSYEKL. The CDR3 loop is CASSQDPRGWGSGANVLTF. DNA for the CDR3: TGCGCCAGCAGCCAAGATCCGCGGGGATGGGGCTCTGGGGCCAACGTCCTGACTTTC.

The rearrangement uses TRBV9 and TRBJ2-1; 7 positions match TRBD2. The J segment lost 12 bases and the V segment lost 0 bases, leaving 3 bases of the junction unmatched. The germline V gene encodes CDR1 SGDLS and CDR2 YYNGEE. The CDR3 totals 12 residues. DNA of the CDR3: TGTGCCAGCAGCGTAGACCGGGGGGTGCAGTTCTTC. Translating gives CASSVDRGVQFF.

The chain joins TRBV24-1 to TRBJ1-2, with TRBD1 matching over 7 bases. With 3 bases clipped from V and 2 bases from J, the junction kept 5 bases outside the gene matches. CDR1 and CDR2 (germline): KGHDR, SFDVKD. The CDR3 spans 15 residues. The CDR3 spells CATSDETTGNYGYTF. CDR3 DNA sequence: TGTGCCACCAGTGATGAAACGACAGGGAACTATGGCTACACCTTC.

The rearrangement links TRBV28 to TRBJ2-1, with D tentatively TRBD2 (6 bases). Germline V gives CDR1 MDHEN, CDR2 SYDVKM. This CDR3 contains 12 residues. Trimming cost V 2 bases and J 14 bases, with 13 bases left between them. CDR3 sequence: CASSLGTRRKFF. The CDR3 DNA reads TGTGCCAGCAGTTTAGGGACTCGACGGAAGTTCTTC.

This clone was recorded only once. The chain recombines TRBV28 with TRBJ2-3; D not certain. The germline gives CDR1 MDHEN, CDR2 SYDVKM. V shed 6 bases and J shed 2 bases, with 9 bases lying between them. The CDR3 contains 13 residues. As DNA, the CDR3 is TGTGCCAGCAGGACTGTCAACACAGATACGCAGTATTTT. The encoded protein is CASRTVNTDTQYF.